The rows below give T cell receptor beta chains drawn from one sample of a study of T cells in Graves' hyperthyroidism and ophthalmopathy. In TCRdb, the multiplex PCR reads were re-called with MiXCR into one record per CDR3 protein. The sample contains about 550,000 distinct CDR3 sequences, about a fifth of which appear only once. The sample consisted of blood. The receptors shown here come from a man younger than 35 with Graves' hyperthyroidism. The CDR3 runs from the conserved cysteine through the conserved F or W.

v_call	j_call	cdr3_aa
TRBV10-3	TRBJ2-5	CAISESWGAEETQYF
TRBV18	TRBJ1-1	CASSPPPRRTEAFF
TRBV9	TRBJ2-5	CASSLSAGADVLETQYF
TRBV28	TRBJ1-5	CASSLTVEGHQPQHF
TRBV2	TRBJ1-3	CASSEELQGWENTIYF
TRBV5-1	TRBJ2-7	CASSSGPPYEQYF
TRBV6-1	TRBJ2-6	CASKWTGTGANVLTF
TRBV6-1	TRBJ1-1	CASREDRYTEAFF
TRBV6-1	TRBJ2-5	CASSPPTSGGSETQYF
TRBV6-1	TRBJ1-5	CASSVDWVGNQPQHF
TRBV6-1	TRBJ1-5	CASSAGPQGSNQPQHF
TRBV27	TRBJ1-1	CASSPFRDRRNTEAFF
TRBV27	TRBJ2-7	CASSFTQTGSEQYF
TRBV7-3	TRBJ2-5	CASSLDPRTGVRETQYF
TRBV6-1	TRBJ2-5	CASSDPGLEGETQYF
TRBV6-1	TRBJ1-1	CASSEPRQGAGTEAFF
TRBV6-5	TRBJ1-2	CASHLGGTGGDGYTF
TRBV6-1	TRBJ1-5	CASSEQGLNQPQHF
TRBV2	TRBJ2-3	CASSGGLTDTQYF
TRBV5-1	TRBJ2-7	CASSYRGPTYEQYF
TRBV11-2	TRBJ2-2	CASSLVRGRRGGELFF
TRBV12-3/TRBV12-4	TRBJ2-7	CASSLETDPTYEQYF
TRBV12-3/TRBV12-4	TRBJ1-1	CASSLKVNTGAFF
TRBV6-1	TRBJ2-7	CASRVARGPYEQYF
TRBV12-3/TRBV12-4	TRBJ1-2	CASFSFYSYGYTF
TRBV20-1	TRBJ1-5	CSARAAEGQPQHF
TRBV12-3/TRBV12-4	TRBJ1-1	CASSSFKNTEAFF
TRBV3-1	TRBJ1-1	CASSQAQGPLNTEAFF
TRBV2	TRBJ1-6	CASSVRRDSPLHF
TRBV28	TRBJ2-2	CAGRGKGNTGELFF
TRBV6-1	TRBJ1-1	CASSWRGTPNTEAFF
TRBV12-3/TRBV12-4	TRBJ1-5	CASSLKPSDRLNQPQHF
TRBV18	TRBJ1-1	CASSPTPRGDTEAFF
TRBV10-3	TRBJ2-7	CAIRESPGDRGSYEQYF
TRBV11-2	TRBJ2-7	CASSSAPGLAGGIEQYF
TRBV28	TRBJ1-5	CASSFRRTGGYQPQHF
TRBV20-1	TRBJ1-2	CKVQGGAYGYTF
TRBV12-3/TRBV12-4	TRBJ1-2	CASSLQGGDYGYTF
TRBV5-1	TRBJ2-7	CASSLGRASYEQYF
TRBV7-6	TRBJ2-7	CASSLVLGSYEQYF
TRBV30	TRBJ2-5	CACDPSGLQETQYF